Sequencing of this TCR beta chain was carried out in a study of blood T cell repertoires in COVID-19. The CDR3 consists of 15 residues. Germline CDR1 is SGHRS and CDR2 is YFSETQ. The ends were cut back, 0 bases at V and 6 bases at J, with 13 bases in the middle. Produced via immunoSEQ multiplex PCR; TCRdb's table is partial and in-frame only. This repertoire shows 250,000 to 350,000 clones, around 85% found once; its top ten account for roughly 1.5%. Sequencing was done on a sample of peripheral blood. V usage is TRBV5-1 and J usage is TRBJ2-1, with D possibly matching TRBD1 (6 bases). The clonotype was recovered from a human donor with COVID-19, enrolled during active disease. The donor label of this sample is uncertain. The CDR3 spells CASSLGVNRVNEQFF. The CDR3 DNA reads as TGCGCCAGCAGCTTGGGTGTGAACAGGGTCAATGAGCAGTTCTTC.